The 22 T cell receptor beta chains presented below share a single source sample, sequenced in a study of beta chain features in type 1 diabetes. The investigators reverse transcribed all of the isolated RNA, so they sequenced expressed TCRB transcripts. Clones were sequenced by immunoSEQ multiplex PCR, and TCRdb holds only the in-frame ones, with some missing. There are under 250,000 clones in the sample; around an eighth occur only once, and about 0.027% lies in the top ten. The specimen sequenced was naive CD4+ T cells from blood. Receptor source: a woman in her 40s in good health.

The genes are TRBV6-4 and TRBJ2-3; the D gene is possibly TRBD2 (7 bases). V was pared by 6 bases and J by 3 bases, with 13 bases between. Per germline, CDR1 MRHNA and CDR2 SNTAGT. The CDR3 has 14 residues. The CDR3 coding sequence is TGTGCCAGCAGACGCAGGGGAGGGACAGATACGCAGTATTTT. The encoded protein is CASRRRGGTDTQYF.

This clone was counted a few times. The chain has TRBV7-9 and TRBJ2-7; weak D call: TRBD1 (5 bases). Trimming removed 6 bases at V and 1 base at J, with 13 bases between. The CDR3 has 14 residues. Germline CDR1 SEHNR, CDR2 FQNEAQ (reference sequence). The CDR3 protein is CASSQTVASYEQYF. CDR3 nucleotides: TGTGCCAGCAGTCAGACAGTCGCTTCCTACGAGCAGTACTTC.

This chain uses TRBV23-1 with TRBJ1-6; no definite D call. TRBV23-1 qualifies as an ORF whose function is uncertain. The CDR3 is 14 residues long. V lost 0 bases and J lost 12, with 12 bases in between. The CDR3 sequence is CASSQSSRRQPLHF. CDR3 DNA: TGCGCCAGCAGTCAATCCTCGAGGCGGCAACCCCTCCACTTT.

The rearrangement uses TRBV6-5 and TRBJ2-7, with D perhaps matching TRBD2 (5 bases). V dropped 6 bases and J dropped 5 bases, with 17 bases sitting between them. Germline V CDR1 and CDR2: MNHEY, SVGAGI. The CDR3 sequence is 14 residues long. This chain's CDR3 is CASRAGISRDEQYF. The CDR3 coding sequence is TGTGCCAGCAGGGCCGGGATCTCCCGAGACGAGCAGTACTTC.

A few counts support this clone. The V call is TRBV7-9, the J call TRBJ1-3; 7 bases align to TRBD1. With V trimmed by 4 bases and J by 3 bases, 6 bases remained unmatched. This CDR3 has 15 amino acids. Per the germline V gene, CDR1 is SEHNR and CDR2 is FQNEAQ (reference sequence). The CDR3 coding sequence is TGTGCCAGCAGCTCCCGGGACAGAGATGGAAACACCATATATTTT. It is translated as CASSSRDRDGNTIYF.

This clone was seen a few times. CDR3 sequence (DNA): TGTGCCAGCAGCGAAGACAGGGTGTTCGGTCAGCCCCAGCATTTT. This gives the protein CASSEDRVFGQPQHF. The chain joins TRBV7-9 to TRBJ1-5; TRBD1 agrees at 7 bases. Unmatched junction bases numbered 10, after V lost 5 bases and J lost 6 bases. The CDR3 covers 15 residues. Germline CDR1 is SEHNR and CDR2 is FQNEAQ (reference sequence).

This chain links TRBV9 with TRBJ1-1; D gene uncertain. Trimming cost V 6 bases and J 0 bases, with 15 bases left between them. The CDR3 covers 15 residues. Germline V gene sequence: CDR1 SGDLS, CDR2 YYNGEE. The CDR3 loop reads CASKRGGRMNTEAFF. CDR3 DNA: TGTGCCAGCAAGCGGGGTGGCAGAATGAACACTGAAGCTTTCTTT.

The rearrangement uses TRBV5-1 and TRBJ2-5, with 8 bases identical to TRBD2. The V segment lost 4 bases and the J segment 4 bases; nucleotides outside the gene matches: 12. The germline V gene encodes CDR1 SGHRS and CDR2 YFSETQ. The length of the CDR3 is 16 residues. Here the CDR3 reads CASSLISGGPPETQYF. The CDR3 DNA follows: TGCGCCAGCAGCCTAATTTCGGGGGGGCCCCCAGAGACCCAGTACTTC.

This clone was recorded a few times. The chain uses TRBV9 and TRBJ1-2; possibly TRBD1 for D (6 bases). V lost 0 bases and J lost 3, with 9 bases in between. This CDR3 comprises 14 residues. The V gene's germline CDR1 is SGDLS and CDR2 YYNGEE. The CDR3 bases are TGTGCCAGCAGCGTAGGTCGGACAGACTATGGCTACACCTTC. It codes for CASSVGRTDYGYTF.

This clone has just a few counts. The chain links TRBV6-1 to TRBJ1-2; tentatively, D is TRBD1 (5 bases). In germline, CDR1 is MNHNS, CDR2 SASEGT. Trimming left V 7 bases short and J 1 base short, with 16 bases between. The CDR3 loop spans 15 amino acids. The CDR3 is CASTISKGLNYGYTF. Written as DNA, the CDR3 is TGTGCCAGCACCATCTCGAAGGGACTTAACTATGGCTACACCTTC.

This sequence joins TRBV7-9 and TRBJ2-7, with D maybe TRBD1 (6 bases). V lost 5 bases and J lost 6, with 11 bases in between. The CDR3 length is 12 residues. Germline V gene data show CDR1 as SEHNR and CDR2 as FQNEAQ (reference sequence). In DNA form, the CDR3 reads TGTGCCAGCAGCGCGGACAGTTTCGAGCAGTACTTC. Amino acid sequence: CASSADSFEQYF.

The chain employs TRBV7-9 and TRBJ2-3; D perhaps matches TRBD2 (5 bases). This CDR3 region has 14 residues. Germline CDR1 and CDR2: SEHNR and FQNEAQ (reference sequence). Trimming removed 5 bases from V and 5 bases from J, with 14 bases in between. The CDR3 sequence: CASSIVGGLDTQYF. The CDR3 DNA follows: TGTGCCAGCAGCATCGTCGGCGGGCTAGATACGCAGTATTTT.

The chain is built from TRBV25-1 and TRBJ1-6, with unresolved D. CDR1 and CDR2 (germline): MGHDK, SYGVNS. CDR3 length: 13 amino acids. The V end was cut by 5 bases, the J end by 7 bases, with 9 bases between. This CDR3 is CASSPAYNSPLHF. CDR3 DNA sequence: TGTGCCAGCAGTCCCGCGTACAATTCACCCCTCCACTTT.

Here the CDR3 DNA reads TGTGCCAGCAGTCGGGAGGGCCCGACGGGGGGGCAGTACTTC. Its translation: CASSREGPTGGQYF. The chain is built from TRBV2 and TRBJ2-7, with TRBD2 identical over 8 bases. The V segment lost 5 bases and the J segment 9 bases; nucleotides outside the gene matches: 12. Germline V CDR1 and CDR2: SNHLY, FYNNEI. There are 14 residues in the CDR3.

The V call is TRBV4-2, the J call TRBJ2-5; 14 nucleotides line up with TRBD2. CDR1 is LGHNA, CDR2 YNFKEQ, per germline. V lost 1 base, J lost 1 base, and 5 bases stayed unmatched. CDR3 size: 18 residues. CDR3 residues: CASSQGTSGGPSQETQYF. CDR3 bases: TGTGCCAGCAGCCAAGGGACTAGCGGGGGGCCTTCCCAAGAGACCCAGTACTTC.

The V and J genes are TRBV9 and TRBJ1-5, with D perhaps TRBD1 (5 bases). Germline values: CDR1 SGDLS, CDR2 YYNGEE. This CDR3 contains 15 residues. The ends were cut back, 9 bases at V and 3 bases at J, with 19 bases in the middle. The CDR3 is CANPRDSVTNQPQHF. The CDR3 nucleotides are TGTGCCAACCCCAGGGACTCGGTGACCAATCAGCCCCAGCATTTT. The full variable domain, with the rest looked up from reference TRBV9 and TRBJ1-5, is DSGVTQTPKHLITATGQRVTLRCSPRSGDLSVYWYQQSLDQGLQFLIQYYNGEERAKGNILERFSAQQFPDLHSELNLSSLELGDSALYFCANPRDSVTNQPQHFGDGTRLSIL.

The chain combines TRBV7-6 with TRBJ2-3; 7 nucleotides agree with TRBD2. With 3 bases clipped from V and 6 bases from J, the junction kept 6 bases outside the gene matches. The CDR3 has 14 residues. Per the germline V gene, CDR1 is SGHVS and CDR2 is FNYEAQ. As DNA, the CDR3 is TGTGCCAGCAGCTTGCAGCGGGGTCGTGATACGCAGTATTTT. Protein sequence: CASSLQRGRDTQYF.

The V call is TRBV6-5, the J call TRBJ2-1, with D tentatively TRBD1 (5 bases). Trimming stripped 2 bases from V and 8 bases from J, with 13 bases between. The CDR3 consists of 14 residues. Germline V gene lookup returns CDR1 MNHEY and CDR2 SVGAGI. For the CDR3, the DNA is TGTGCCAGCAGTTACCAAGGGGCCCCGGATGAGCAGTTCTTC. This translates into CASSYQGAPDEQFF.

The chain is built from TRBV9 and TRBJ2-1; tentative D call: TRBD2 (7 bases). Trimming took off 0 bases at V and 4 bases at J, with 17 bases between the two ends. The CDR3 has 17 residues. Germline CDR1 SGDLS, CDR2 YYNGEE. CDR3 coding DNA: TGTGCCAGCAGCGTAGGTTTTGGGAGGGGGGGTTACAATGAGCAGTTCTTC. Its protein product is CASSVGFGRGGYNEQFF.

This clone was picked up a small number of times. The DNA of the CDR3 is TGCGCCAGCAGCCAAGCTCTGGGAGCAGCGAACCAAGAGACCCAGTACTTC. Translation gives CASSQALGAANQETQYF. The chain couples TRBV4-1 to TRBJ2-5; D perhaps matches TRBD2 (5 bases). The CDR3 is made up of 17 amino acids. V lost 1 base, J lost 0 bases, and 15 bases lay in between. CDR1 and CDR2 from the germline V gene are MGHRA and YSYEKL.

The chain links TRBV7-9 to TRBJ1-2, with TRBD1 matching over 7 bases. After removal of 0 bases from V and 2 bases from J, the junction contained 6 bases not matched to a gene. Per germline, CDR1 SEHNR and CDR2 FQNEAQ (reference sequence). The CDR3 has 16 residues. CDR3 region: CASSLAGGTVNYGYTF. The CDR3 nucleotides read TGTGCCAGCAGCTTAGCAGGGGGCACAGTAAACTATGGCTACACCTTC.

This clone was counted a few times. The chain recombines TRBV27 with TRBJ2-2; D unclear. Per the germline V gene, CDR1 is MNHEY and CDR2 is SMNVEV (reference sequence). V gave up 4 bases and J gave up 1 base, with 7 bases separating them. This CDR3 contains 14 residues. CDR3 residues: CASSSSWNTGELFF. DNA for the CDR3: TGTGCCAGCAGTTCCTCTTGGAACACCGGGGAGCTGTTTTTT.